This T cell receptor (beta chain) was identified in a study of OX40 agonist ivuxolimab in advanced cancers. Overall study: Patients' therapy was ivuxolimab, an antibody that acts as an agonist of OX40 (CD134).

The V gene's germline CDR1 is SQVTM and CDR2 ANQGSEA. The length of the CDR3 is 13 residues. Losses at the gene ends were 7 bases for V and 5 bases for J; bases not matched to a gene: 5. The assay was immunoSEQ multiplex PCR, and TCRdb's table has in-frame clones only and misses some. The table shows some 67,000 clones, with approximately 81% occurring only once. This clone was seen more than once but under ten times. The sample was CD4+ or CD8+ T cells sorted from blood, taken in a trial of the OX40 agonist ivuxolimab. This receptor was taken from an adult with an advanced solid tumor such as melanoma, head and neck, liver or kidney cancer. The chain links TRBV29-1 to TRBJ1-1; 12 bases match TRBD1. In DNA, the CDR3 is TGCAGCGCTGGGACAGGGGGCGTTACTGAAGCTTTCTTT. Protein product: CSAGTGGVTEAFF. Supplemented by reference TRBV29-1 and TRBJ1-1, the full variable domain reads SAVISQKPSRDICQRGTSLTIQCQVDSQVTMMFWYRQQPGQSLTLIATANQGSEATYESGFVIDKFPISRPNLTFSTLTVSNMSPEDSSIYLCSAGTGGVTEAFFGQGTRLTVV.